The T cell receptor beta chain described here comes from a study of cytomegalovirus exposure and HLA in healthy donors. Study-wide points: In a later analysis, parvovirus B19, influenza, CMV and Epstein-Barr virus appeared linked to several top co-occurrence clusters. In a later analysis, across HLA loci, associated TCR counts were highest for DRB1, lowest for HLA-C.

The CDR3 runs to 17 residues. V lost 3 bases to trimming and J lost 4 bases; unmatched junction nucleotides: 7. Germline assignment: CDR1 SGDLS and CDR2 YYNGEE. The PCR ran on 60 Vbeta and 13 Jbeta primers. The data were produced by immunoSEQ multiplex PCR, yet TCRdb's version contains in-frame clones alone and is incomplete. The sample yields roughly 150,000 clones, approximately 88% seen once. About this clone itself: Its antigen is currently unknown.

This sequence originates from a woman between 18 and 29 years old in good health and CMV-seronegative. The rearrangement joins TRBV9 to TRBJ2-2; 12 bases align to TRBD2. Sequencing was performed on PBMCs. CDR3 sequence reads: CASSARTSGIPTGELFF. The CDR3 coding sequence is TGTGCCAGCAGCGCGAGGACTAGCGGGATCCCCACCGGGGAGCTGTTTTTT.